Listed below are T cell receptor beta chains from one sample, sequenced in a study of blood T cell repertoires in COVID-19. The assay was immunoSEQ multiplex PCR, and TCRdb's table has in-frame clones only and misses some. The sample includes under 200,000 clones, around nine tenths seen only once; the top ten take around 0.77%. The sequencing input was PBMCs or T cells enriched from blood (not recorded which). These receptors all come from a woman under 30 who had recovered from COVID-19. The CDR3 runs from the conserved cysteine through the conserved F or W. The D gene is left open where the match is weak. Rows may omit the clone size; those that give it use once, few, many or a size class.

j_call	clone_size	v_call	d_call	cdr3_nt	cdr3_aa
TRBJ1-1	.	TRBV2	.	TGTGCCAGCAGTGAAGTGAGGCGGCCGAACACTGAAGCTTTCTTT	CASSEVRRPNTEAFF
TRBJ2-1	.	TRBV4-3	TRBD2	TGCGCCAGCAGCCTCCAACTAGCGGACCACAATGAGCAGTTCTTC	CASSLQLADHNEQFF
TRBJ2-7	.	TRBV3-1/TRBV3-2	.	TGTGCCAGCAGCCCTGTATCGGGACTTCAGTACTTC	CASSPVSGLQYF
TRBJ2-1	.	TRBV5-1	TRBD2	TGCGCCAGCAGCCCAGCCCCGGGAGGAGACAATGAGCAGTTCTTC	CASSPAPGGDNEQFF
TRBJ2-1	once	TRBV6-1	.	TGTGCCAGCAGCCAAGGGGAACCCAATGAGCAGTTCTTC	CASSQGEPNEQFF
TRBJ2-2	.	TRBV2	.	TGTGCCAGCAGTGGACCGGGACAGAACACCGGGGAGCTGTTTTTT	CASSGPGQNTGELFF
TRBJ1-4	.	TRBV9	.	TGTGCCAGCAGCGTAGGAGGGAGGGCGGGTGAAAAACTGTTTTTT	CASSVGGRAGEKLFF
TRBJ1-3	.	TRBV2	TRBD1	TGTGCCAGCAGTGAAGGACGGACAGGGAATGGAAACACCATATATTTT	CASSEGRTGNGNTIYF
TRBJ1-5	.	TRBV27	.	TGTGCCAGCAGTTTATTAGAAAATCAGCCCCAGCATTTT	CASSLLENQPQHF
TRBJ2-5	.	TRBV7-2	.	TGTGCCAGCAGCTTATACCCAGGCCAAGAGACCCAGTACTTC	CASSLYPGQETQYF
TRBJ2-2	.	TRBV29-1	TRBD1	TGCAGCGCCAGACCAGGGGGCGTGAGCACCGGGGAGCTGTTTTTT	CSARPGGVSTGELFF
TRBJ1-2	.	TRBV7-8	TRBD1	TGTGCCAGCAGCTTGGTCGGGGGACAGGGGGGCTCCTATGGCTACACCTTC	CASSLVGGQGGSYGYTF
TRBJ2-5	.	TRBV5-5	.	TGTGCCAGCAGCCTAGTCGGCTACGGAGAGACCCAGTACTTC	CASSLVGYGETQYF
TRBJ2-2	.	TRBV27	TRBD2	TGTGCCAGCAGTCACCTAGCGGGAGATTCAGCCGGGGAGCTGTTTTTT	CASSHLAGDSAGELFF
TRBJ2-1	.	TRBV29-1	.	TGCAGCGTTGAAGATCTTCGGGGTTGGCGGGCCTACAATGAGCAGTTCTTC	CSVEDLRGWRAYNEQFF
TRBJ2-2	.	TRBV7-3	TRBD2	TGTGCCAGCAGCCCAACCACTAGCGACACCGGGGAGCTGTTTTTT	CASSPTTSDTGELFF
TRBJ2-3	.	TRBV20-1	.	TGCAGTGCTAGTGAGCGGGTCACAGATACGCAGTATTTT	CSASERVTDTQYF
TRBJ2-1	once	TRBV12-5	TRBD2	TGTGCTAGTGGTTTCGGGGACTATTCAAATGAGCAGTTCTTC	CASGFGDYSNEQFF
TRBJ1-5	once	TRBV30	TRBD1	TGTGCCTGGAGCGGACAGGGAGAAAGTCAGCCCCAGCATTTT	CAWSGQGESQPQHF
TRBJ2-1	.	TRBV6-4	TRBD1	TGTGCCAGCAGGCCGGACAGGGACGGACACAATGAGCAGTTCTTC	CASRPDRDGHNEQFF
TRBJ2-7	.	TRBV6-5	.	TGTGCCAGCGCCATCGACAATACCTACGAGCAGTACTTC	CASAIDNTYEQYF
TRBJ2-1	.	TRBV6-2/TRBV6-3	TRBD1	TGTGCCAGCAGTCAGGGACAGGGGGCAATGTTCTTC	CASSQGQGAMFF
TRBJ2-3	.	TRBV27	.	TGTGCCAGCAGTTCTTCAGATACGCAGTATTTT	CASSSSDTQYF
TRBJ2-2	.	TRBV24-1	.	TGTGCCACCAGTGATTTCTCCCTACCCGGCGGGGCGGCGAACACCGGGGAGCTGTTTTTT	CATSDFSLPGGAANTGELFF
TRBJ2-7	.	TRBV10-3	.	TGTGCCATCAGTGATTCAGGGAACGAGCAGTACTTC	CAISDSGNEQYF
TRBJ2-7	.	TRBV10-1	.	TGCGCCAGCAGTGATAACTACGAGCAGTACTTC	CASSDNYEQYF
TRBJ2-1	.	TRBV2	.	TGTGCCAGCTGGGGGGGCGATGAGCAGTTCTTC	CASWGGDEQFF
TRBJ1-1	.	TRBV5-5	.	TGTGCCAGCAGCTTGGCCTTGGGGGCGGTAGCTTTCTTT	CASSLALGAVAFF